The sample holds many counts of the clone carrying this T cell receptor (beta chain). These data come from a study of T-cell reconstitution after alpha-beta-depleted transplantation in children. The CDR3 has 11 amino acids. V was trimmed by 3 bases and J by 5 bases, leaving 7 bases between them. Per the germline V gene, CDR1 is SQVTM and CDR2 is ANQGSEA. Unique molecular identifiers featured in how the TCRbeta library was prepared. One entry per CDR3 protein results from TCRdb running MiXCR on the PCR reads. The sample lists about 640,000 distinct CDR3 sequences, about an eighth occurring once. The specimen was PBMCs, mostly from graft donor cells, collected 360 days after TCRalphabeta/CD19-depleted stem cell transplant. This receptor was identified in a male patient younger than 18 who had a stem cell transplant for acute myeloid leukemia, so the T cells may come from the graft donor. This chain uses TRBV29-1 with TRBJ1-1; D is ambiguous. The CDR3 region has the DNA TGCAGCGTTGAGGTGGCGACTGAAGCTTTCTTT. Amino acid sequence: CSVEVATEAFF. Filled out from reference TRBV29-1 and TRBJ1-1, the complete variable domain reads SAVISQKPSRDICQRGTSLTIQCQVDSQVTMMFWYRQQPGQSLTLIATANQGSEATYESGFVIDKFPISRPNLTFSTLTVSNMSPEDSSIYLCSVEVATEAFFGQGTRLTVV.